The TCR beta chain described here comes from a study of blood T cells in healthy people across ages. This clonotype has a handful of counts. Antigen: not known. The ends were cut back, 5 bases at V and 5 bases at J, with 9 bases in the middle. The CDR3 spans 12 residues. Germline V lookup: CDR1 MDHEN, CDR2 SYDVKM. Using a J-beta primer mix together with a sample-barcoded 5' primer, a second PCR was run for about 6 to 11 cycles. TCRdb used MiXCR to reprocess the 5' RACE reads, holding one entry per CDR3 protein. The sample lists 500,000 to 550,000 distinct CDR3 sequences, nearly 25% seen once, with just under 9% in the top ten. General study findings and limits: TCR beta diversity was tightly associated with the proportion of naive T cells. Among long-lived donors, naive CD4+ cells were more numerous and diversity higher than in aged donors.

The individuals who served as donors were healthy Caucasians living in Russia, aged roughly 6 to 95. This sample also appeared in a second study, on T cells of mothers and their children. Per that study: Related and unrelated pairs show similar thymic shaping of TCR recombination output.

The chain has TRBV28 and TRBJ1-1; possibly TRBD1 for D (6 bases). The TCR comes from a boy between 10 and 17 years old in good health. Sequenced material: blood. The CDR3 spells CASSPQGTEAFF. In DNA form, the CDR3 reads TGTGCCAGCAGTCCGCAGGGGACTGAAGCTTTCTTT.